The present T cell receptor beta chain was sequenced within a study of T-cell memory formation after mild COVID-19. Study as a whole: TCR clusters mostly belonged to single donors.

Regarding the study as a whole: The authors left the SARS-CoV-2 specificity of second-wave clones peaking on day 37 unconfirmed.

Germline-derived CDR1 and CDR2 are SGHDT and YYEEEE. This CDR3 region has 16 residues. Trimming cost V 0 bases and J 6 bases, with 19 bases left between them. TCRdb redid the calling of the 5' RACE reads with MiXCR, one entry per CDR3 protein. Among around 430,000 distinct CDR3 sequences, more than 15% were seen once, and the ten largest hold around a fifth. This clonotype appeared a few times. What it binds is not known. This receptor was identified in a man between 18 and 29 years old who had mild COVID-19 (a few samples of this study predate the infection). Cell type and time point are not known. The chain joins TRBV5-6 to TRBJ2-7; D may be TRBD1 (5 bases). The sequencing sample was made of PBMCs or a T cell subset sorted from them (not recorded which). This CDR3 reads CASSLEAGPGQGEQYF. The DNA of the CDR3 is TGTGCCAGCAGCTTGGAAGCAGGGCCGGGCCAAGGCGAGCAGTACTTC.